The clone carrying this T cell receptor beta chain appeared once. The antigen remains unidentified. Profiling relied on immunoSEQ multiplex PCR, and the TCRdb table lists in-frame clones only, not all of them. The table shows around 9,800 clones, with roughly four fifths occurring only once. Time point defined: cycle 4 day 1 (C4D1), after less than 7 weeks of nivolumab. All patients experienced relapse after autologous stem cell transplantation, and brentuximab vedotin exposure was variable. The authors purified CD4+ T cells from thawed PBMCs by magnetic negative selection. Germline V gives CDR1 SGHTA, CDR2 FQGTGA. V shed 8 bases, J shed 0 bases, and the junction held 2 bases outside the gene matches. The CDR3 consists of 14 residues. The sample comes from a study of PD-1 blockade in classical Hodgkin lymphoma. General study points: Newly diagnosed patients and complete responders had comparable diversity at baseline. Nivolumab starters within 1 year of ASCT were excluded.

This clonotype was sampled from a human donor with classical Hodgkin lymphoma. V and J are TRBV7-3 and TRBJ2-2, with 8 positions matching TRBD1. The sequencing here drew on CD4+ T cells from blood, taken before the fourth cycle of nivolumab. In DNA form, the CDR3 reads TGTGCCAGCCAGGGGGCCTCGAACACCGGGGAGCTGTTTTTT. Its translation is CASQGASNTGELFF.